Listed below are T cell receptor beta chains from one sample, sequenced in a study of blood T cell repertoires in COVID-19. Profiling relied on immunoSEQ multiplex PCR, and the TCRdb table lists in-frame clones only, not all of them. In the table there are 250,000 to 350,000 clones, about four fifths of which are singletons. Source material: peripheral blood. These receptors were taken from a human donor with COVID-19, enrolled during active disease. The donor label of this sample is uncertain. The CDR3 runs from the conserved cysteine through the conserved F or W. Each record gives: J gene, D gene, clone size, V gene, CDR3 protein, CDR3 DNA. D genes are given only for firm matches. Only part of the rows carry a size: once, few, many, or a class if the clone is expanded.

>TRBJ2-5|TRBD2|.|TRBV5-1
CASSLGGLAGEETQYF
TGCGCCAGCAGCTTGGGGGGACTAGCGGGAGAAGAGACCCAGTACTTC
>TRBJ2-1|TRBD2|.|TRBV7-2
CASSLSLAGYNEQFF
TGTGCCAGCAGCTTATCTCTAGCGGGTTACAATGAGCAGTTCTTC
>TRBJ1-4|.|once|TRBV29-1
CSVGVATNEKLFF
TGCAGCGTCGGGGTAGCAACTAATGAAAAACTGTTTTTT
>TRBJ2-1|.|.|TRBV15
CATSRSLGAGSYNEQFF
TGTGCCACCAGCAGGAGCCTAGGAGCGGGCTCCTACAATGAGCAGTTCTTC
>TRBJ1-1|.|.|TRBV4-3
CASSQGQVYTEAFF
TGCGCCAGCAGCCAAGGGCAGGTCTACACTGAAGCTTTCTTT
>TRBJ2-6|.|.|TRBV7-6
CAGGEFAGANVLTF
TGTGCCGGAGGGGAATTCGCGGGGGCCAACGTCCTGACTTTC
>TRBJ2-3|.|once|TRBV30
CAWGGGRGMQYF
TGTGCCTGGGGGGGAGGTAGAGGGATGCAGTATTTT
>TRBJ2-1|.|.|TRBV7-3
CASSLVRDSLYNEQFF
TGTGCCAGCAGCTTAGTCCGGGACTCTTTATACAATGAGCAGTTCTTC
>TRBJ2-5|TRBD2|.|TRBV6-6
CASSRGLAGGLRSQETQYF
TGTGCCAGCAGTCGGGGACTAGCGGGAGGGCTACGAAGTCAAGAGACCCAGTACTTC
>TRBJ2-1|.|.|TRBV6-1
CASSEWGQNNEQFF
TGTGCCAGCAGTGAATGGGGCCAAAACAATGAGCAGTTCTTC
>TRBJ1-2|TRBD1|.|TRBV4-2
CASSLTGTEPNYGYTF
TGTGCCAGCAGCCTAACCGGGACAGAACCTAACTATGGCTACACCTTC
>TRBJ2-7|.|.|TRBV28
CALGGGGESYEQYF
TGTGCCCTCGGTGGGGGGGGCGAATCCTACGAGCAGTACTTC
>TRBJ1-1|.|.|TRBV29-1
CSVAAETLNTEAFF
TGCAGCGTGGCTGCGGAAACACTGAACACTGAAGCTTTCTTT
>TRBJ2-7|.|once|TRBV28
CASSFSRGSSWQYF
TGTGCCAGCAGTTTTTCGAGGGGGAGTTCGTGGCAGTACTTC
>TRBJ1-2|TRBD1|.|TRBV12-3/TRBV12-4
CASSYRGGDGYTF
TGTGCCAGCAGTTACAGGGGTGGAGATGGCTACACCTTC
>TRBJ1-2|.|.|TRBV6-6
CASSDGPGAYGYTF
TGTGCCAGCAGTGACGGGCCAGGGGCTTATGGCTACACCTTC
>TRBJ2-1|TRBD2|.|TRBV9
CASSPGVAGVGEQFF
TGTGCCAGCAGCCCCGGGGTAGCGGGAGTGGGTGAGCAGTTCTTC
>TRBJ2-5|.|.|TRBV6-5
CASSQRRESETQYF
TGTGCCAGCAGCCAAAGACGGGAGTCGGAGACCCAGTACTTC
>TRBJ1-1|.|many|TRBV9
CASSLNILNTEAFF
TGTGCCAGCAGCCTTAACATATTGAACACTGAAGCTTTCTTT
>TRBJ2-2|TRBD2|.|TRBV19
CASSIDHPAGGTGELFF
TGTGCCAGTAGTATAGATCATCCGGCGGGAGGGACCGGGGAGCTGTTTTTT
>TRBJ1-2|TRBD1|.|TRBV11-2
CASSHQNRGANYGYTF
TGTGCCAGCAGCCATCAGAACAGGGGAGCTAACTATGGCTACACCTTC
>TRBJ2-3|.|.|TRBV5-1
CASRAAGTDTQYF
TGCGCCAGCAGGGCGGCGGGCACAGATACGCAGTATTTT
>TRBJ2-5|.|.|TRBV29-1
CSAPSAETQYF
TGCAGCGCCCCCAGCGCCGAGACCCAGTACTTC
>TRBJ2-5|.|once|TRBV9
CASSEGPGETQYF
TGTGCCAGCAGCGAGGGGCCTGGAGAGACCCAGTACTTC
>TRBJ1-5|TRBD1|.|TRBV3-1/TRBV3-2
CASSRDRFGQPQHF
TGTGCCAGCAGCCGGGACAGGTTTGGTCAGCCCCAGCATTTT
>TRBJ1-3|.|.|TRBV3-1/TRBV3-2
CASSQGEYTIYF
TGTGCCAGCAGCCAGGGAGAGTACACCATATATTTT
>TRBJ1-2|TRBD1|.|TRBV2
CASSEYQGAYKGGYTF
TGTGCCAGCAGTGAATATCAGGGGGCGTATAAAGGAGGCTACACCTTC
>TRBJ2-1|TRBD2|few|TRBV7-2
CASSLFRGLDSYNEQFF
TGTGCCAGCAGCTTATTTAGGGGACTAGACTCCTACAATGAGCAGTTCTTC
>TRBJ1-2|.|few|TRBV6-5
CASSYPHPGGVSLYTF
TGTGCCAGCAGTTACCCCCATCCGGGAGGGGTTTCCCTCTACACCTTC
>TRBJ1-4|.|.|TRBV5-6
CASSWDGGRTNEKLFF
TGTGCCAGCAGCTGGGACGGGGGACGAACTAATGAAAAACTGTTTTTT
>TRBJ2-5|.|.|TRBV5-6
CASSLSGGIYTQETQYF
TGTGCCAGCAGCTTAAGTGGCGGAATATATACCCAAGAGACCCAGTACTTC
>TRBJ2-7|.|.|TRBV7-2
CASSSQINYEQYF
TGTGCCAGCAGCTCACAAATTAACTACGAGCAGTACTTC